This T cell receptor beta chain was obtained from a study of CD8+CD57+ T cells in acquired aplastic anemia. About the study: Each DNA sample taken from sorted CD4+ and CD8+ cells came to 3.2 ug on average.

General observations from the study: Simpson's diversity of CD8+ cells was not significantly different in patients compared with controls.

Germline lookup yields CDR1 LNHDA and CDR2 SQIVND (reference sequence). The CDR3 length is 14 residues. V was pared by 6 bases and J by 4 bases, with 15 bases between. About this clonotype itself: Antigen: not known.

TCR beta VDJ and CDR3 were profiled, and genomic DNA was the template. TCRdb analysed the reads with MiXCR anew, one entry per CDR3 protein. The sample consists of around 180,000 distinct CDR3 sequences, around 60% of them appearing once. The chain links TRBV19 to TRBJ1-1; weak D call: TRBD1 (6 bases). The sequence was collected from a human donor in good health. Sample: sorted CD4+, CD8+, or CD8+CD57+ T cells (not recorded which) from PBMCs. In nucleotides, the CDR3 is TGTGCCAGTAGCCCCATAGGGACAACCACTGAAGCTTTCTTT. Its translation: CASSPIGTTTEAFF.